The 11 T cell receptor beta chains presented below share a single source sample, sequenced in a study of blood T cell repertoires in COVID-19. Here immunoSEQ multiplex PCR was the method, and the copy in TCRdb shows in-frame clones only, minus some. The sample lists over 200,000 clones, roughly 88% occurring once. Sequenced: peripheral blood. These receptor sequences come from a human donor in a cohort sampled during active COVID-19.

V is TRBV28 and J is TRBJ1-6, with D unclear. The CDR3 covers 11 residues. Germline lookup yields CDR1 MDHEN and CDR2 SYDVKM. V shed 5 bases and J shed 6 bases, with 2 bases lying between them. In DNA form, the CDR3 reads TGTGCCAGCAGTCTTAATTCACCCCTCCACTTT. It encodes CASSLNSPLHF.

The chain couples TRBV3-1 (or the pseudogene TRBV3-2) to TRBJ2-2; TRBD1 aligns across 10 bases. The CDR3 totals 18 residues. J gave up 5 bases and V 7 bases, and 16 bases lay outside the gene matches. Germline V gene sequence: CDR1 LGHDT, CDR2 YNNKEL (reference sequence). CDR3 in DNA: TGTGCCAGCAACCTACTCGGGGGGACAGGGGCTTCGACCGGGGAGCTGTTTTTT. Translating it yields CASNLLGGTGASTGELFF.

This clone was picked up one time. The chain joins TRBV5-4 to TRBJ2-7; a possible D gene is TRBD2 (5 bases). This CDR3 has 15 amino acids. CDR1 SGHNT and CDR2 YYREEE come from the germline V gene (reference sequence). The germline V and J ends were trimmed by 4 bases and 0 bases, with 14 bases remaining between them. The chain's CDR3 is CASSPTSGSSYEQYF. DNA of the CDR3: TGTGCCAGCAGCCCAACGAGCGGAAGCTCCTACGAGCAGTACTTC.

This clone showed up just a few times. V gene TRBV9 combines with J gene TRBJ1-1; no reliable D call. The V and J ends lost 0 bases and 4 bases respectively, with 7 bases between them. CDR1 SGDLS and CDR2 YYNGEE come from the germline V gene. The CDR3 totals 13 residues. CDR3 sequence reads: CASSVDISTEAFF. CDR3 DNA: TGTGCCAGCAGCGTAGATATCTCCACTGAAGCTTTCTTT.

This clone turned up a few times. Here the CDR3 reads CASSANGGSTGELFF. CDR3 bases: TGTGCCAGCTCAGCAAACGGGGGGAGTACCGGGGAGCTGTTTTTT. The chain combines TRBV18 with TRBJ2-2, with 7 bases that match TRBD2. This CDR3 has 15 residues. V dropped 5 bases and J dropped 5; count of bases not matched to a gene: 8. CDR1 is KGHSH, CDR2 LQKENI, per germline.

The rearrangement links TRBV7-2 to TRBJ2-2; no firm D call. The germline gives CDR1 SGHTA, CDR2 FQGNSA. The CDR3 runs 16 residues. V lost 4 bases to trimming and J lost 0 bases, with 12 bases between them. CDR3 loop: CASSSQPLANTGELFF. The CDR3 coding sequence is TGTGCCAGCAGCTCACAACCGCTGGCGAACACCGGGGAGCTGTTTTTT.

The genes are TRBV12-5 and TRBJ2-5; D perhaps matches TRBD2 (5 bases). The CDR3 has 10 amino acids. V was pared by 10 bases and J by 5 bases, with 8 bases between. Per the germline V gene, CDR1 is LGHNT and CDR2 is FRNRAP. The CDR3 nucleotides read TGTGCTATCTCGGGGGAGACCCAGTACTTC. Translated, it gives CAISGETQYF.

This clone was found a few times. The chain's CDR3 is CASSYRRHSPLHF. The CDR3 bases are TGTGCCAGCAGCTACAGGCGACATTCACCCCTCCACTTT. The genes are TRBV14 and TRBJ1-6; a possible D gene is TRBD1 (5 bases). CDR1 and CDR2 from the germline V gene are SGHDN and FVKESK. V lost 5 bases and J 8 bases, leaving 10 bases between the germline ends. CDR3 length: 13 amino acids.

The CDR3 nucleotides are TGCGCCAGCAGCCAAGTGAGGTCTTCGACAGATTACAATGAGCAGTTCTTC. This sequence encodes CASSQVRSSTDYNEQFF. The chain links TRBV4-1 to TRBJ2-1; D is possibly TRBD1 (5 bases). The CDR3 covers 17 residues. Germline V CDR1 and CDR2: MGHRA, YSYEKL. V was shortened by 1 base and J by 4 bases, with 17 bases between the two germline ends.

V gene TRBV6-5 combines with J gene TRBJ1-1, with D possibly being TRBD1 (6 bases). The CDR3 runs to 15 residues. The germline gives CDR1 MNHEY, CDR2 SVGAGI. The V and J ends lost 7 bases and 0 bases respectively, with 15 bases between them. The CDR3, as DNA: TGTGCCAGCATTCACAGGGTGGGGGTGAACACTGAAGCTTTCTTT. It translates to CASIHRVGVNTEAFF.

The rearrangement joins TRBV28 to TRBJ1-6; no clear D gene. The CDR3 contains 16 residues. Trimming shortened V by 3 bases and J by 7 bases, and 16 bases separated the two germline ends. The germline V gene has CDR1 MDHEN and CDR2 SYDVKM. The CDR3 protein is CASSFLTRYLNSPLHF. In DNA, the CDR3 is TGTGCCAGCAGTTTCTTAACCCGGTACTTAAATTCACCCCTCCACTTT.